These 4 T cell receptor beta chains share one sample of origin, sequenced in a study of blood T cells in healthy people across ages. A second 7 to 11 cycle PCR used barcoded and J-beta primers. TCRdb independently ran MiXCR on the 5' RACE reads; one entry per CDR3 protein. The table records roughly 1.9 million distinct CDR3 sequences, about 39% of them present only once. Sequencing input: blood. The source is a human donor in good health.

The chain couples TRBV6-1 to TRBJ1-4, with D unclear. With 1 base removed from V and 6 bases from J, the gap between germline ends came to 12 bases. Germline CDR1 is MNHNS and CDR2 is SASEGT. The CDR3 extends over 15 amino acids. This CDR3 reads CASSEGRMGYEKLFF. In DNA, the CDR3 is TGTGCCAGCAGTGAAGGGAGGATGGGGTATGAAAAACTGTTTTTT.

The CDR3 coding sequence is TGTGCCAGCAGCTGGGACCCAGGGGACCCCTATGGCTACACCTTC. Translating gives CASSWDPGDPYGYTF. The chain employs TRBV5-5 and TRBJ1-2, with D possibly matching TRBD1 (6 bases). Per germline, CDR1 SGHKS and CDR2 YYEKEE (reference sequence). Trimming removed 3 bases from V and 4 bases from J, with 16 bases in between. This CDR3 comprises 15 residues.

Note on this clonotype: The germline gene is not matched at one end of the junction; a read error may be the cause. The chain employs TRBV5-6 and TRBJ2-3; 8 bases agree with TRBD2. This CDR3 is built from 17 residues. Germline lookup yields CDR1 SGHDT and CDR2 YYEEEE. The CDR3 is CVSSLAYGSGAPDTQYF. CDR3 in DNA: TGTGTCAGCAGCTTGGCCTATGGTAGCGGGGCCCCGGATACACAGTATTTT.

This clonotype was counted only a few times. The genes are TRBV7-9 and TRBJ2-7, with D tentatively TRBD1 (7 bases). The germline V and J ends were trimmed by 5 bases and 2 bases, with 16 bases remaining between them. The CDR3 spans 15 residues. CDR1 SEHNR and CDR2 FQNEAQ come from the germline V gene (reference sequence). CDR3 in amino acids: CASSPGQGGPYEQYF. In nucleotides, the CDR3 is TGTGCCAGCAGCCCGGGGCAGGGGGGACCCTACGAGCAGTACTTC.